The 31 T cell receptor beta chains given below trace back to one sample, sequenced in a study of CD8 T cells in Susac syndrome. When the RNA was reverse transcribed, random hexamers were used with an input of roughly 0.5 to 1 ug. Using its own MiXCR run on the immunoSEQ multiplex PCR reads, TCRdb lists one record per CDR3 protein. The data contain approximately 100,000 distinct CDR3 sequences, around 92% of them singletons. Source material: CD8+ T cells from PBMCs. Receptors were obtained from a human donor in good health.

The V and J genes are TRBV6-1 and TRBJ1-6; D gene unclear. V was trimmed by 5 bases and J by 19 bases, leaving 21 bases between them. The CDR3 is 13 amino acids. Germline-derived CDR1 and CDR2 are MNHNS and SASEGT. CDR3 coding DNA: TGTGCCAGCAGTACCTCGAAGACGGGCCCTGGGCACTTT. Its translation is CASSTSKTGPGHF.

The chain links TRBV2 to TRBJ1-6; D gene ambiguous. CDR3 length equals 11 residues. Trimming took off 4 bases at V and 6 bases at J, with 1 base between the two ends. CDR1 is SNHLY and CDR2 is FYNNEI in the germline V gene. The CDR3, as DNA: TGTGCCAGCAGTGTTAATTCACCCCTCCACTTT. Translating it yields CASSVNSPLHF.

The J gene is TRBJ2-1, the V gene TRBV12-3 or TRBV12-4; 11 bases are shared with TRBD2. The J segment lost 12 bases and the V segment lost 5 bases, leaving 12 bases of the junction unmatched. The CDR3 is 15 amino acids. The CDR3 DNA reads as TGTGCCAGCAGTACTCGACTAGCGGGAAACAGAGGGCAGTTCTTC. Amino acids: CASSTRLAGNRGQFF.

The rearrangement joins TRBV3-1 to TRBJ2-5; no clear D. The ends were cut back, 4 bases at V and 7 bases at J, with 10 bases in the middle. From germline, CDR1 is LGHDT and CDR2 YNNKEL (reference sequence). This CDR3 region has 12 residues. The CDR3 sequence: CASSRTDRTQYF. CDR3 sequence (DNA): TGTGCCAGCAGCCGGACCGACCGGACCCAGTACTTC.

About this clonotype itself: Germline is not matched at one junction end, which may reflect a read error. The chain has TRBV19 and TRBJ1-2, with D possibly being TRBD1 (5 bases). The CDR3 is 14 residues long. Germline V lookup: CDR1 LNHDA, CDR2 SQIVND (reference sequence). The DNA of the CDR3 is TGTGCCAGTGGTATGGGGCTCCTCTTTAGGGGCTACACCTTC. Residues: CASGMGLLFRGYTF. Combining the CDR3 with reference TRBV19 and TRBJ1-2 gives the whole variable domain DGGITQSPKYLFRKEGQNVTLSCEQNLNHDAMYWYRQDPGQGLRLIYYSQIVNDFQKGDIAEGYSVSREKKESFPLTVTSAQKNPTAFYLCASGMGLLFRGYTFGSGTRLTVV.

This chain connects TRBV6-1 to TRBJ2-3; D is undetermined. Germline V gene lookup returns CDR1 MNHNS and CDR2 SASEGT. The CDR3 runs 14 residues. V lost 4 bases and J 2 bases, leaving 10 bases between the germline ends. CDR3 protein: CASSVERITDTQYF. For the CDR3, the DNA is TGTGCCAGCAGTGTAGAAAGGATCACAGATACGCAGTATTTT.

This rearrangement joins TRBV19 to TRBJ2-5; 9 nucleotides line up with TRBD2. V was clipped by 1 base and J by 3 bases; unmatched bases: 6. There are 16 residues in the CDR3. In germline, CDR1 is LNHDA, CDR2 SQIVND (reference sequence). DNA for the CDR3: TGTGCCAGTAGTATAGTTAGCGGGGGCGGGAAAGAGACCCAGTACTTC. Protein sequence: CASSIVSGGGKETQYF.

The J gene is TRBJ2-2, the V gene TRBV29-1, with TRBD1 identical over 8 bases. CDR1 and CDR2 (germline): SQVTM, ANQGSEA. The CDR3 runs 15 residues. V dropped 5 bases and J dropped 1; count of bases not matched to a gene: 6. The CDR3 spells CSVKTGTGNTGELFF. In DNA form, the CDR3 reads TGCAGCGTTAAAACCGGGACAGGGAACACCGGGGAGCTGTTTTTT.

The genes are TRBV4-1 and TRBJ1-5; maybe TRBD1 (5 bases). Per germline, CDR1 MGHRA and CDR2 YSYEKL. The CDR3 is made up of 18 amino acids. Between the trimmed V and J ends, which lost 1 base and 6 bases, there was a span of 22 bases. CDR3 DNA sequence: TGCGCCAGCAGCCAAGGTTCCGGGGGTTGGGGTCCGAGTCAGCCCCAGCATTTT. This gives the protein CASSQGSGGWGPSQPQHF.

The rearrangement joins TRBV19 to TRBJ1-5, with 7 positions matching TRBD1. The CDR3 sequence is 16 residues long. From germline, CDR1 is LNHDA and CDR2 SQIVND (reference sequence). Trimming removed 7 bases from V and 2 bases from J; junction bases left unmatched: 11. The CDR3 sequence is CASTSRGGGGNQPQHF. The CDR3 bases are TGTGCCAGTACCTCCAGGGGGGGCGGTGGCAATCAGCCCCAGCATTTT.

The V and J genes are TRBV7-9 and TRBJ2-1; 7 bases match TRBD2. CDR3 length: 17 amino acids. The trim removed 4 bases at V and 8 bases at J, leaving 17 bases unmatched. Germline V gene lookup returns CDR1 SEHNR and CDR2 FQNEAQ (reference sequence). CDR3 DNA: TGTGCCAGCAGCTACCTCGGGGGGTTTGACCGAAGTCATGAGCAGTTCTTC. Protein product: CASSYLGGFDRSHEQFF.

The chain couples TRBV29-1 to TRBJ2-3, with D uncertain. The V gene lost 7 bases and the J gene lost 1 base, with 12 bases spanning the gap. This CDR3 spans 13 amino acids. The germline gives CDR1 SQVTM, CDR2 ANQGSEA. The CDR3 region is CSANPRGTDTQYF. CDR3 nucleotide sequence: TGCAGCGCTAACCCCCGGGGCACAGATACGCAGTATTTT.

V is TRBV7-8 and J is TRBJ2-2, with 8 nucleotides matching TRBD1. Germline CDR1 SGHVS, CDR2 FQNEAQ. Losses at the gene ends were 5 bases for V and 1 base for J; bases not matched to a gene: 12. CDR3 length: 18 amino acids. The chain's CDR3 is CASSHGQGEEKNTGELFF. For the CDR3, the DNA is TGTGCCAGCAGCCACGGACAGGGAGAGGAAAAGAACACCGGGGAGCTGTTTTTT. Supplemented by reference TRBV7-8 and TRBJ2-2, the full variable domain reads GAGVSQSPRYKVAKRGQDVALRCDPISGHVSLFWYQQALGQGPEFLTYFQNEAQLDKSGLPSDRFFAERPEGSVSTLKIQRTQQEDSAVYLCASSHGQGEEKNTGELFFGEGSRLTVL.

V and J are TRBV19 and TRBJ2-1, with D possibly being TRBD1 or TRBD2 (5 bases each). This CDR3 contains 14 residues. Germline lookup yields CDR1 LNHDA and CDR2 SQIVND (reference sequence). V shed 4 bases and J shed 7 bases, with 14 bases lying between them. This CDR3 is CASSRDRLSNEQFF. Here the CDR3 DNA reads TGTGCCAGTAGTAGGGACCGTCTATCTAATGAGCAGTTCTTC.

V and J are TRBV10-3 and TRBJ2-3, with D uncertain. Deletions cut 3 bases from V and 2 bases from J, with 9 bases between. This CDR3 spans 14 amino acids. Germline lookup yields CDR1 ENHRY and CDR2 SYGVKD. CDR3: CAISDYPVTDTQYF. The CDR3 DNA reads TGTGCCATCAGTGATTACCCCGTCACAGATACGCAGTATTTT.

The gene calls are TRBV7-2 and TRBJ1-2; D unresolved. The CDR3 is made up of 11 amino acids. V lost 2 bases, J lost 12 bases, and 10 bases lay in between. Germline V CDR1 and CDR2: SGHTA, FQGNSA. The CDR3 here is CASSLSGRNTF. CDR3 bases: TGTGCCAGCAGCTTAAGCGGTAGAAACACCTTC.

The chain joins TRBV5-1 to TRBJ1-2; 8 nucleotides agree with TRBD1. The germline V gene has CDR1 SGHRS and CDR2 YFSETQ. The CDR3 totals 12 residues. The J segment lost 6 bases and the V segment lost 5 bases, leaving 3 bases of the junction unmatched. The CDR3 spells CASSTQGDGYTF. DNA of the CDR3: TGCGCCAGCAGTACACAGGGGGATGGCTACACCTTC.

V usage is TRBV20-1 and J usage is TRBJ1-5; TRBD1 aligns across 10 bases. CDR1 and CDR2 (germline): DFQATT, SNEGSKA (reference sequence). V lost 0 bases and J lost 7; bases outside the gene matches: 9. This CDR3 is 16 amino acids long. CDR3 protein: CSARDRTGGLGQPQHF. The CDR3 nucleotides are TGCAGTGCTAGAGACCGGACAGGGGGTCTGGGCCAGCCCCAGCATTTT.

The gene calls are TRBV29-1 and TRBJ2-1; D assignment may be TRBD1 or TRBD2 (5 bases each). The germline V and J ends were trimmed by 3 bases and 7 bases, with 10 bases remaining between them. The CDR3 runs 12 residues. Germline V gene lookup returns CDR1 SQVTM and CDR2 ANQGSEA. CDR3 nucleotide sequence: TGCAGCGTTGAGGGGGAATTAAATGAGCAGTTCTTC. Its protein product is CSVEGELNEQFF.

The V call is TRBV6-5, the J call TRBJ2-3; D may be TRBD1 or TRBD2 (5 bases each). V lost 7 bases, J lost 6 bases, and 14 bases lay in between. The CDR3 covers 13 residues. Germline assignment: CDR1 MNHEY and CDR2 SVGAGI. CDR3: CASKFTREDTQYF. The CDR3 nucleotides are TGTGCCAGCAAATTCACCAGGGAGGATACGCAGTATTTT.

The rearrangement joins TRBV2 to TRBJ1-4, with a possible D match to TRBD1 (5 bases). Germline V gene data show CDR1 as SNHLY and CDR2 as FYNNEI. This CDR3 contains 12 residues. The germline V and J ends were trimmed by 8 bases and 6 bases, with 10 bases remaining between them. This CDR3 reads CASYGGDEKLFF. The CDR3, as DNA: TGTGCCAGCTATGGGGGAGATGAAAAACTGTTTTTT.

The chain employs TRBV6-2 or TRBV6-3 and TRBJ2-2; D perhaps matches TRBD2 (6 bases). CDR3 length: 15 amino acids. The germline CDR1 and CDR2 sequences are MNHEY and SVGEGT. The germline V and J ends were trimmed by 6 bases and 0 bases, with 11 bases remaining between them. CDR3 sequence: CASRPSAANTGELFF. CDR3 nucleotides: TGTGCCAGCAGACCTAGCGCCGCGAACACCGGGGAGCTGTTTTTT.

The rearrangement uses TRBV29-1 and TRBJ1-1; unclear D gene. Per germline, CDR1 SQVTM and CDR2 ANQGSEA. V lost 4 bases and J 0 bases, leaving 12 bases between the germline ends. The CDR3 length is 14 residues. The CDR3 nucleotides are TGCAGCGTTGGTTTCGGGCCCATGAACACTGAAGCTTTCTTT. Translation: CSVGFGPMNTEAFF.

J is TRBJ2-1 and V is TRBV6-1; TRBD2 matches at 9 bases. Germline V lookup: CDR1 MNHNS, CDR2 SASEGT. The ends lost 7 bases at V and 10 bases at J; junction bases unmatched: 17. This CDR3 has 16 residues. The DNA for the CDR3 is TGTGCCAGCAATCCCGACTTTAGCGGGAGTTTATACGAGCAGTTCTTC. As protein: CASNPDFSGSLYEQFF.

Only a few counts were recorded for this clonotype. The chain uses TRBV30 and TRBJ1-2; D is unclear. V gave up 2 bases and J gave up 2 bases, with 15 bases separating them. CDR1 is GTSNPN, CDR2 SVGIG, per germline (reference sequence). The CDR3 runs to 15 residues. CDR3 loop: CAWSTVTPANYGYTF. The CDR3 nucleotides read TGTGCCTGGAGTACGGTTACCCCAGCCAACTATGGCTACACCTTC.

The rearrangement joins TRBV30 to TRBJ1-1; D unclear. In germline, CDR1 is GTSNPN, CDR2 SVGIG (reference sequence). Trimming pared 2 bases from V and 6 bases from J, leaving 16 bases between. The CDR3 spans 14 residues. The DNA for the CDR3 is TGTGCCTGGAGTTGGCGGCAAAGGGTCGCTGAAGCTTTCTTT. This gives the protein CAWSWRQRVAEAFF.

The gene calls are TRBV20-1 and TRBJ2-7, with 8 bases that match TRBD2. The trim removed 3 bases at V and 5 bases at J, leaving 9 bases unmatched. CDR1 and CDR2 from the germline V gene are DFQATT and SNEGSKA (reference sequence). CDR3 size: 14 residues. The CDR3 bases are TGCAGTGCTAGTGAAGCGGGGGCCCTTGACGAGCAGTACTTC. Translating gives CSASEAGALDEQYF.

The table lists this clonotype with a count of one. The chain uses TRBV3-1 and TRBJ2-1, with D perhaps given as TRBD1 or TRBD2 (5 bases each). Germline CDR1 reads LGHDT; CDR2 reads YNNKEL (reference sequence). This CDR3 comprises 15 residues. V was cut by 3 bases and J by 4 bases, with 13 bases left in between. Written as DNA, the CDR3 is TGTGCCAGCAGCCAGGATTGGGACCATTACAATGAGCAGTTCTTC. As protein: CASSQDWDHYNEQFF.

The V call is TRBV29-1, the J call TRBJ2-3, with D uncertain. Trimming removed 4 bases from V and 0 bases from J, with 14 bases in between. CDR1 is SQVTM and CDR2 is ANQGSEA in the germline V gene. This CDR3 region has 15 residues. The CDR3 nucleotides are TGCAGCGTTGGCAAAGGGCAAGCTAGCACAGATACGCAGTATTTT. Translating gives CSVGKGQASTDTQYF.

The chain joins TRBV6-2 or TRBV6-3 to TRBJ1-1; no definite D call. V was clipped by 4 bases and J by 1 base, with 16 bases between them. CDR1 is MNHEY and CDR2 is SVGEGT in the germline V gene. The CDR3 is 16 residues long. The CDR3 bases are TGTGCCAGCAGTTCCTTGAAGGGCAGCCCGAACACTGAAGCTTTCTTT. Translating it yields CASSSLKGSPNTEAFF.

The CDR3 loop is CASWGAGERKLFF. CDR3 nucleotides: TGTGCCAGCTGGGGGGCAGGCGAGCGCAAACTGTTTTTT. V is TRBV6-5 and J is TRBJ1-4, with D perhaps TRBD1 (6 bases). Trimming removed 8 bases from V and 11 bases from J, with 18 bases in between. This CDR3 is built from 13 residues. Germline V gene sequence: CDR1 MNHEY, CDR2 SVGAGI.